Presented here are 13 T cell receptor beta chains from one specimen sequenced in a study of HIV-infected patients and healthy controls. About 500 ng RNA was reverse transcribed with alpha and beta constant-region primers. Alpha and beta chain libraries were made separately by chain-specific third strand synthesis with multiplexing indices. TCRdb fed the 5' RACE reads into MiXCR, producing one record per CDR3 protein. Among 20,000 to 30,000 distinct CDR3 sequences, about 8.7% were seen once, and the ten largest hold approximately 4%. Whole blood was used without fractionation, so all unsorted peripheral T cells were included. The sequenced material came from blood. The receptors shown here come from an adult in good health.

This clonotype appeared many times. The genes are TRBV3-1 and TRBJ1-4, with 11 bases fitting TRBD1. V dropped 3 bases and J dropped 7; count of bases not matched to a gene: 4. The CDR3 contains 15 residues. Germline V gene lookup returns CDR1 LGHDT and CDR2 YNNKEL (reference sequence). In DNA, the CDR3 is TGTGCCAGCAGCCAGTTGGACAGGGGGCTTGAAAAACTGTTTTTT. Protein sequence: CASSQLDRGLEKLFF.

This clonotype was detected ten times or more. The genes are TRBV6-5 and TRBJ1-5, with D possibly matching TRBD1 (6 bases). This CDR3 comprises 16 residues. CDR1 and CDR2 from the germline V gene are MNHEY and SVGAGI. With 5 bases removed from V and 6 bases from J, the gap between germline ends came to 20 bases. In nucleotides, the CDR3 is TGTGCCAGCAGTAGCCAGCCGTTGGGGGCGGGTCAGCCCCAGCATTTT. The encoded protein is CASSSQPLGAGQPQHF.

The rearrangement uses TRBV20-1 and TRBJ2-1, with 7 bases lining up with TRBD1. Germline-derived CDR1 and CDR2 are DFQATT and SNEGSKA (reference sequence). V gave up 4 bases and J gave up 2 bases; unmatched junction bases: 5. The CDR3 totals 14 residues. In nucleotides, the CDR3 is TGCAGTGCTACCCGACAGGGAACCTACAATGAGCAGTTCTTC. Amino acid sequence: CSATRQGTYNEQFF.

The table lists this clonotype with a few counts. The chain joins TRBV11-2 to TRBJ2-3; no clear D. Germline CDR1 reads SGHAT; CDR2 reads FQNNGV. This CDR3 has 16 amino acids. The germline V and J ends were trimmed by 3 bases and 0 bases, with 13 bases remaining between them. The CDR3 nucleotides are TGTGCCAGCAGCTTCCCGACAACCTATAGCACAGATACGCAGTATTTT. It translates to CASSFPTTYSTDTQYF.

This clonotype was detected ten times or more. The gene calls are TRBV7-9 and TRBJ2-3, with unresolved D. Trimming stripped 5 bases from V and 9 bases from J, with 12 bases between. This CDR3 has 12 residues. Per germline, CDR1 SEHNR and CDR2 FQNEAQ (reference sequence). CDR3 region: CASSPVGKTQYF. The CDR3 DNA reads TGTGCCAGCAGCCCTGTAGGCAAGACGCAGTATTTT.

This clonotype was counted at least ten times. This chain connects TRBV27 to TRBJ1-4; 9 positions match TRBD1. Trimming took 3 bases from V and 0 from J; bases not matched to a gene: 5. The CDR3 is 17 residues long. Germline V CDR1 and CDR2: MNHEY, SMNVEV (reference sequence). The CDR3 DNA sequence: TGTGCCAGCAGTTTTGACAGGGGGGGTGCAACTAATGAAAAACTGTTTTTT. This codes for CASSFDRGGATNEKLFF.

This clonotype showed up many times. The chain recombines TRBV13 with TRBJ1-3; D is perhaps TRBD1 (5 bases). The CDR3 runs to 14 residues. The germline V and J ends were trimmed by 11 bases and 0 bases, with 14 bases remaining between them. The V gene's germline CDR1 is PRHDT and CDR2 FYEKMQ (reference sequence). The CDR3 here is CAGGDSSSGNTIYF. The CDR3, as DNA: TGTGCCGGCGGGGACTCCAGCTCTGGAAACACCATATATTTT.

Many counts were recorded for this clonotype. The CDR3 bases are TGTGCCAGCAGTTTAGCCGGCTCCCGGCCGAACACCGGGGAGCTGTTTTTT. Its protein is CASSLAGSRPNTGELFF. This chain uses TRBV28 with TRBJ2-2; D gene unclear. Germline V gives CDR1 MDHEN, CDR2 SYDVKM. The CDR3 has 17 amino acids. With 2 bases removed from V and 0 bases from J, the gap between germline ends came to 13 bases. The full variable domain, completed using reference TRBV28 and TRBJ2-2, is DVKVTQSSRYLVKRTGEKVFLECVQDMDHENMFWYRQDPGLGLRLIYFSYDVKMKEKGDIPEGYSVSREKKERFSLILESASTNQTSMYLCASSLAGSRPNTGELFFGEGSRLTVL.

The rearrangement uses TRBV19 and TRBJ2-3; no definite D call. CDR1 is LNHDA, CDR2 SQIVND, per germline (reference sequence). This CDR3 has 14 residues. V lost 5 bases to trimming and J lost 1 base, with 10 bases between them. The CDR3 sequence is CASSPVLGTDTQYF. CDR3 DNA: TGTGCCAGTAGTCCCGTGCTCGGCACAGATACGCAGTATTTT.

This clonotype was seen at least ten times. The J gene is TRBJ1-6, the V gene TRBV20-1; D perhaps matches TRBD1 (5 bases). Germline assignment: CDR1 DFQATT and CDR2 SNEGSKA (reference sequence). The CDR3 consists of 14 residues. Between the trimmed V and J ends, which lost 3 bases and 9 bases, there was a span of 15 bases. The CDR3 DNA reads TGCAGTGCTAGGGGGGACGTCGGATCTTCACCCCTCCACTTT. This codes for CSARGDVGSSPLHF.

In this sample, this clonotype turned up many times. The chain links TRBV10-2 to TRBJ1-5, with unresolved D. CDR3 length equals 14 residues. In germline, CDR1 is WSHSY, CDR2 SAAADI. V dropped 3 bases and J dropped 0 bases, with 6 bases sitting between them. CDR3: CASSESVSNQPQHF. The CDR3 DNA reads as TGCGCCAGCAGTGAAAGTGTTAGCAATCAGCCCCAGCATTTT.

The chain combines TRBV7-2 with TRBJ2-5; TRBD2 agrees at 8 bases. This CDR3 region has 15 residues. Losses at the gene ends were 5 bases for V and 4 bases for J; bases not matched to a gene: 9. Germline V gene sequence: CDR1 SGHTA, CDR2 FQGNSA. CDR3 DNA: TGTGCCAGCAGCCCAGGTGGACTAGCTAGAGAGACCCAGTACTTC. Protein sequence: CASSPGGLARETQYF.

This clonotype is large by share. The chain links TRBV7-8 to TRBJ1-2; D ambiguous. Trimming took off 3 bases at V and 4 bases at J, with 9 bases between the two ends. The CDR3 sequence is 13 residues long. Germline-derived CDR1 and CDR2 are SGHVS and FQNEAQ. The CDR3 bases are TGTGCCAGCAGCTTCTCCTGGAGCTATGGCTACACCTTC. Amino acids: CASSFSWSYGYTF. The full variable domain, completed using reference TRBV7-8 and TRBJ1-2, is GAGVSQSPRYKVAKRGQDVALRCDPISGHVSLFWYQQALGQGPEFLTYFQNEAQLDKSGLPSDRFFAERPEGSVSTLKIQRTQQEDSAVYLCASSFSWSYGYTFGSGTRLTVV.